This T cell receptor beta chain was captured by sequencing in a study of blood T cell repertoires in COVID-19. Study-level information: The United States, Italy and Spain supplied acute and convalescent COVID-19 samples. The analysed material was cDNA or gDNA that came from T cells, B-cell-depleted T cells, or PBMCs.

Original data processing: Using reference gene primer amplification, nucleated cell counts were estimated. Sequencing used immunoSEQ multiplex PCR; TCRdb keeps in-frame clones, though not all of them. The DNA was the basis for D and trimming; V, J and clone size are from that table. The table has around 50,000 clones, roughly 91% seen once. V lost 0 bases, J lost 5 bases, and 7 bases lay in between. Germline CDR1 and CDR2: SEHNR and FQNEAQ (reference sequence). The CDR3 spans 13 residues. The sample taken for sequencing was peripheral blood. The receptor's source is a man in his fifties with active COVID-19. The chain recombines TRBV7-9 with TRBJ1-1; D remains ambiguous. Here the CDR3 reads CASSLARETEAFF. The CDR3 nucleotides read TGTGCCAGCAGCTTAGCAAGGGAGACTGAAGCTTTCTTT.